The sequence of this TCR beta chain was determined in a study of blood T cell repertoires in COVID-19. Study-level background: The United States, Italy and Spain were the sources of the acute and convalescent COVID-19 samples. From T cells, B-cell-depleted T cells, or PBMCs came the material, which was cDNA or gDNA.

The CDR3 is 15 residues long. After removal of 0 bases from V and 2 bases from J, the junction contained 4 bases not matched to a gene. Germline V gene lookup returns CDR1 SGHRS and CDR2 YFSETQ. The authors' processing: The authors estimated nucleated cell counts from reference gene primer amplification. The repertoire was sequenced with immunoSEQ multiplex PCR; TCRdb's copy has only in-frame clones and lacks some. V, J and clone size derive from that table, while D and trimming were established from the DNA sequence. The sample lists about 190,000 clones, nearly 80% seen once, with less than 30% in the top ten.

This chain links TRBV5-1 with TRBJ2-5; 7 bases line up with TRBD1. The TCR comes from a woman between 65 and 79 years old with acute or convalescent COVID-19. Sequencing was carried out using peripheral blood. The CDR3 nucleotides read TGCGCCAGCAGCTTGGCCGGGACAGTTCAAGAGACCCAGTACTTC. Translated, it gives CASSLAGTVQETQYF.